These 22 T cell receptor beta chains originate from one sample sequenced in a study of tissue T cells after allogeneic stem cell transplantation. Generated by immunoSEQ multiplex PCR, the TCRdb table keeps only in-frame clones and is missing some. The table includes thousands of clones, 49% detected once. Time point here: mouse harvest day 14 after allogeneic transplant. The graft held 10^6 splenic CD5+ T cells and 10^7 T-cell-depleted bone marrow cells. Sample: gut tissue. These receptors were obtained from a female BALB/c mouse given C57BL/6 T cells with graft-versus-host disease after an allogeneic hematopoietic cell transplant.

The table lists this clone with a few counts. Gene names are the mouse ones. Sequencing ends 1 residue short of the CDR3 end; the germline J gene provides the rest. The J gene is TRBJ1-4, the V gene TRBV26; 9 bases are a match to TRBD1. CDR1 and CDR2 (germline): KGHPV, FQNQEV (reference sequence). The CDR3 totals 15 residues. V lost 3 bases to trimming and J lost 6 bases; unmatched junction nucleotides: 5. Partial CDR3 DNA: TGTGCCAGCAGTCTCGGACAGGGGAGGGACGAAAGATTATTT. Translation gives CASSLGQGRDERLF. The full CDR3 protein is CASSLGQGRDERLFF.

This clone rates as large (0.1 to 1%). Gene names refer to mouse genes. From the germline J gene comes the end of the CDR3, since the read stops 1 residue before it. V is TRBV12-1 and J is TRBJ1-2, with TRBD1 as a possible D gene (6 bases). Germline CDR1 and CDR2: SGHSN and HYEKVE. With 0 bases removed from V and 8 bases from J, the gap between germline ends came to 12 bases. The CDR3 consists of 13 residues. The covered CDR3 bases are TGTGCCAGCTCTCTCCTACGACAGGCGGACTACACC. The encoded protein is CASSLLRQADYT. The full CDR3 protein reads CASSLLRQADYTF. The variable domain in full, with the rest retrieved from reference TRBV12-1 and TRBJ1-2, is DSGVVQSPRHIIKEKGGRSVLTCIPISGHSNVVWYQQTLGKELKFLIQHYEKVERDKGFLPSRFSVQQFDDYHSEMNMSALELEDSAMYFCASSLLRQADYTFGSGTRLLVI.

Note on this clone: Gene names and germline match the mouse. The read ends 1 residue before the CDR3 terminus; that terminus is restored from the germline J gene. The rearrangement links TRBV23 to TRBJ2-7. The CDR3 is 10 amino acids. Germline-derived CDR1 and CDR2 are KGHTA and FQNQQP. The CDR3 bases that were read are TGCTCCAGCATGCTTTATGAACAGTAC. Translated: CSSMLYEQY. Given in full, the CDR3 is CSSMLYEQYF.

To note about this clone: The genes and germline here are from mouse. The sequence runs out 1 residue before the end of the CDR3; the remainder is reconstructed from the germline J gene. J is TRBJ1-2 and V is TRBV5, with a possible D match to TRBD1 (5 bases). V lost 4 bases, J lost 4 bases, and 10 bases lay in between. The CDR3 spans 13 residues. Germline loops: CDR1 LGHNA, CDR2 YNLKQL (reference sequence). CDR3 amino acids: CASSPWGGSDYTF. The DNA read from the CDR3 is TGTGCCAGCAGCCCGTGGGGGGGCTCCGACTACACC.

On this clone itself: The gene symbols are mouse symbols. The DNA ends 1 residue before the CDR3 does, and the rest of the CDR3 is filled in from the germline J gene. This chain uses TRBV26 with TRBJ2-2; 8 nucleotides match TRBD1. CDR1 is KGHPV and CDR2 is FQNQEV in the germline V gene (reference sequence). Trimming took 4 bases from V and 2 from J; bases not matched to a gene: 3. CDR3 size: 15 residues. The CDR3 region is CASSPRDRNTGQLYF. CDR3 bases read: TGTGCCAGCAGTCCCCGGGACAGGAACACCGGGCAGCTCTAC. The full variable domain, with the rest looked up from reference TRBV26 and TRBJ2-2, is NSKVIQTPRYLVKGQGQKAKMRCIPEKGHPVVFWYQQNKNNEFKFLINFQNQEVLQQIDMTEKRFSAECPSNSPCSLEIQSSEAGDSALYLCASSPRDRNTGQLYFGEGSKLTVL.

A note on this clone: Genes and germline are mouse. The read gets to within 1 residue of the CDR3 end, and the germline J gene fills in the rest. The rearrangement uses TRBV13-2 and TRBJ1-2; no firm D call. Looked up from germline, CDR1 is NNHNN and CDR2 is SYGAGS (reference sequence). V was trimmed by 1 base and J by 0 bases, leaving 10 bases between them. The CDR3 is 15 amino acids. The sequenced part of the CDR3 DNA is TGTGCCAGCGGTGATCAGGTCACTGCAAACTCCGACTACACC. Encoded protein: CASGDQVTANSDYT. In full, the CDR3 reads CASGDQVTANSDYTF.

This clone was counted a few times. The genes and germline here are from mouse. The read ends 1 residue before the CDR3 terminus; that terminus is restored from the germline J gene. The rearrangement uses TRBV1 and TRBJ1-3; D ambiguous. The CDR3 consists of 13 residues. The V end was cut by 0 bases, the J end by 0 bases, with 0 bases between. Germline values: CDR1 NSQYPW, CDR2 LRSPGD (reference sequence). The CDR3 bases that were read are TGCACCTGCAGTGCAGATTCTGGAAATACGCTCTAT. Its translation: CTCSADSGNTLY. The entire CDR3 protein reads CTCSADSGNTLYF.

This clone was found a few times. Gene names and germline refer to mouse. The read halts 1 residue ahead of the CDR3 end, with the missing end drawn from the germline J gene. The chain carries TRBV3 and TRBJ2-7; D is perhaps TRBD2 (6 bases). Germline CDR1 SNHLY, CDR2 FYNGKV (reference sequence). CDR3 length: 14 amino acids. With 5 bases removed from V and 0 bases from J, the gap between germline ends came to 11 bases. Partial CDR3 DNA: TGTGCCAGCAGCCAGGGACTTAGCTCCTATGAACAGTAC. Translated: CASSQGLSSYEQY. The full CDR3 protein is CASSQGLSSYEQYF.

Details on this clone: All gene names here are mouse names. The DNA ends 1 residue before the CDR3 does, and the rest of the CDR3 is filled in from the germline J gene. The genes are TRBV13-2 and TRBJ1-2, with TRBD1 matching over 7 bases. J lost 0 bases, V lost 0 bases, and 2 bases had no gene match. CDR3 length equals 15 residues. Germline loops: CDR1 NNHNN, CDR2 SYGAGS (reference sequence). The CDR3 loop reads CASGDGTGSNSDYTF. CDR3 DNA, as far as it was read: TGTGCCAGCGGTGATGGGACAGGATCAAACTCCGACTACACC.

A word on this clone: Gene names follow the mouse nomenclature. The DNA ends 1 residue before the CDR3 does, and the rest of the CDR3 is filled in from the germline J gene. The rearrangement uses TRBV4 and TRBJ2-7; TRBD2 matches at 8 bases. The V gene end was trimmed by 5 bases and the J gene end by 3 bases; junction bases not matched to a gene: 6. The CDR3 has 14 amino acids. Germline CDR1 is LGHDT and CDR2 is YNNKQL (reference sequence). The CDR3 DNA, read in part, is TGTGCCAGCAGCAAGAGGGGGGGGCGCTATGAACAGTAC. This translates into CASSKRGGRYEQY. The whole CDR3 sequence is CASSKRGGRYEQYF.

About this clone: Genes here carry mouse names. The sequenced fragment ends 1 residue before the CDR3 boundary, so the rest is inferred from the germline J gene. The rearrangement uses TRBV26 and TRBJ2-3, with unresolved D. The germline V gene has CDR1 KGHPV and CDR2 FQNQEV (reference sequence). There are 15 residues in the CDR3. Trimming stripped 1 base from V and 0 bases from J, with 8 bases between. The sequenced part of the CDR3 DNA is TGTGCCAGCAGTCTGTTAACATCTAGTGCAGAAACGCTGTAT. Its translation is CASSLLTSSAETLY. In full, the CDR3 reads CASSLLTSSAETLYF.

About this clone: Germline and genes here are mouse. The read ends 1 residue before the CDR3 terminus; that terminus is restored from the germline J gene. This chain links TRBV13-2 with TRBJ2-5, with D hard to call. V lost 0 bases to trimming and J lost 10 bases, with 6 bases between them. Germline V gives CDR1 NNHNN, CDR2 SYGAGS (reference sequence). The CDR3 is 11 amino acids. The sequenced CDR3 bases are TGTGCCAGCGGTGATGCCCCCCCCCAGTAC. It is translated as CASGDAPPQY. The whole CDR3 is CASGDAPPQYF.

In the case of this clone: Gene names are mouse gene names. The read ends 1 residue before the CDR3 terminus; that terminus is restored from the germline J gene. The rearrangement links TRBV23 to TRBJ2-7; the D call in the table, TRBD2, was not verified against the DNA. The CDR3 spans 15 residues. CDR1 is KGHTA, CDR2 FQNQQP, per germline. CDR3 sequence: CSSSQRWGVDYEQYF. The sequenced part of the CDR3 DNA is TGCTCCAGCAGTCAACGCTGGGGGGTCGATTATGAACAGTAC.

A note on this clone: The genes are named according to mouse. The CDR3 extends 1 residue past the end of the read, so its final part is completed from the germline J gene. This sequence joins TRBV26 and TRBJ1-3; tentatively, D is TRBD1 (5 bases). V was pared by 4 bases and J by 3 bases, with 7 bases between. Germline V gene data show CDR1 as KGHPV and CDR2 as FQNQEV (reference sequence). There are 13 residues in the CDR3. The CDR3 spells CASSPGVGNTLYF. CDR3 DNA, as far as it was read: TGTGCCAGCAGTCCGGGGGTTGGAAATACGCTCTAT.

The table lists this clone with a few counts. Genes and germline are mouse. Read sequence stops 1 residue before the CDR3 end, and the germline J gene provides the missing end. The chain couples TRBV23 to TRBJ2-1; no check of the table's D call, TRBD2, against the DNA was made. The germline V gene has CDR1 KGHTA and CDR2 FQNQQP. The CDR3 consists of 15 residues. The CDR3 DNA, read in part, is TGCTCCAGCAGTCAATCTCCCTGGGGTCGGGCTGAGCAGTTC. This translates into CSSSQSPWGRAEQF. The entire CDR3 protein reads CSSSQSPWGRAEQFF.

This clone ranks as medium-sized (0.01 to 0.1%). Genes and germline are mouse. The missing CDR3 end, 1 residue past where the read stops, is filled in from the germline J gene. This sequence joins TRBV23 and TRBJ1-4. Per germline, CDR1 KGHTA and CDR2 FQNQQP. The CDR3 consists of 14 residues. The CDR3 DNA, read in part, is TGCTCCAGCAGTCAATCCCTATACAACGAAAGATTATTT. Translated: CSSSQSLYNERLF. The CDR3, in full, reads CSSSQSLYNERLFF. Combining the CDR3 with reference TRBV23 and TRBJ1-4 gives the whole variable domain DAAVTQKPRYLIKMKGQEAEMKCIPEKGHTAVFWYQQKQSKELKFLIYFQNQQPLDQIDMVKERFSAVCPSSSLCSLGIRTCEAEDSALYLCSSSQSLYNERLFFGHGTKLSVL.

A note on this clone: Mouse gene names and germline throughout. The read terminates 1 residue ahead of where the CDR3 ends, so the germline J gene completes it. The V call is TRBV26, the J call TRBJ1-1; D is ambiguous. Germline V lookup: CDR1 KGHPV, CDR2 FQNQEV (reference sequence). The germline V and J ends were trimmed by 6 bases and 1 base, with 9 bases remaining between them. The CDR3 loop spans 13 amino acids. The sequenced part of the CDR3 DNA is TGTGCCAGCAGCCTCCGCAGAAACACAGAAGTCTTC. It translates to CASSLRRNTEVF. The complete CDR3 reads CASSLRRNTEVFF.

This clone has only a few counts. All gene names here are mouse names. CDR3 sequence reads: CASSIWTGETNERLFF. Incomplete CDR3 DNA: TGTGCCAGCAGTATCTGGACAGGGGAGACCAACGAAAGATTATTT. V and J are TRBV19 and TRBJ1-4; TRBD1 aligns across 9 bases. With the read ending 1 residue before the CDR3 end, the germline J gene is used to fill in that end. The CDR3 has 16 amino acids. Trimming cost V 2 bases and J 3 bases; bases outside gene matches: 5. Germline CDR1 and CDR2: FNHDT and SITEND (reference sequence).

This clone turned up a few times. Gene names follow the mouse nomenclature. The read terminates 1 residue before the CDR3 end, so the remaining end is supplied by the germline J gene. This chain links TRBV13-3 with TRBJ2-7, with D unclear. Germline values: CDR1 NNHDY, CDR2 SYVADS. There are 13 residues in the CDR3. With 2 bases removed from V and 0 bases from J, the gap between germline ends came to 6 bases. The CDR3 region is CASSDWSSYEQYF. CDR3 DNA (partial): TGTGCCAGCAGTGACTGGAGCTCCTATGAACAGTAC.

A word on this clone: Gene names are the mouse ones. The read terminates 1 residue ahead of where the CDR3 ends, so the germline J gene completes it. The J gene is TRBJ1-4, the V gene TRBV26; TRBD1 matches at 7 bases. Trimming cost V 4 bases and J 3 bases; bases outside gene matches: 2. Germline V lookup: CDR1 KGHPV, CDR2 FQNQEV (reference sequence). The CDR3 consists of 14 residues. CDR3 residues: CASSPTGTNERLFF. Incomplete CDR3 DNA: TGTGCCAGCAGTCCGACAGGGACCAACGAAAGATTATTT.

Of note for this clone: Gene and germline names: mouse. CDR3 sequence: CGAIRDRNTEVFF. Partial CDR3 DNA: TGTGGTGCTATCCGGGACAGAAACACAGAAGTCTTC. The genes are TRBV20 and TRBJ1-1; 7 bases align to TRBD1. The CDR3 end is not reached by the read, which stops 1 residue before it; the germline J gene fills it in. Per germline, CDR1 GFQATS and CDR2 STVNSAI. The CDR3 runs 13 residues. V was clipped by 4 bases and J by 1 base; unmatched bases: 3. The complete variable domain, with remaining parts taken from reference TRBV20 and TRBJ1-1, reads GALVYQYPRRTICKSGTSMRMECQAVGFQATSVAWYRQSPQKTFELIALSTVNSAIKYEQNFTQEKFPISHPNLSFSSMTVLNAYLEDRGLYLCGAIRDRNTEVFFGKGTRLTVV.

As to this clone: The genes and germline here are from mouse. The read comes to an end 1 residue before the CDR3 does, leaving the germline J gene to fill in the end. The chain joins TRBV26 to TRBJ2-4, with 7 nucleotides matching TRBD1. The CDR3 sequence is 15 residues long. The V gene's germline CDR1 is KGHPV and CDR2 FQNQEV (reference sequence). Germline trimming cut 4 bases from V and 0 bases from J; bases unmatched to any gene: 4. The CDR3 reads CASSRGQHSQNTLYF. The DNA read from the CDR3 is TGTGCCAGCAGTCGGGGACAGCATAGTCAAAACACCTTGTAC.